This T cell receptor (beta chain) comes out of a study of blood T cells in healthy people across ages. Sample-barcoded 5' priming and a J-beta primer mix drove a second PCR of about 6 to 12 cycles. TCRdb called the 5' RACE reads again in MiXCR, with one record for every CDR3 protein. The sample yields 600,000 to 800,000 distinct CDR3 sequences, roughly half seen once. This clonotype was observed at least ten times. The CDR3 covers 12 residues. Trimming cost V 4 bases and J 1 base, with 7 bases left between them. The germline V gene encodes CDR1 SQVTM and CDR2 ANQGSEA. The sample consisted of blood. This chain joins TRBV29-1 and TRBJ1-1; no firm D call. The receptor was derived from an elderly woman in good health. This CDR3 reads CSVARRNTEAFF. The CDR3 coding sequence is TGCAGCGTTGCCCGGAGGAACACTGAAGCTTTCTTT.